This TCR beta chain came from a study of Ad26.COV2.S vaccination and SARS-CoV-2 variants. Whole-study context: Intramuscular Ad26.COV2.S at 5x10^10 or 1x10^11 viral particles. Study-wide results and caveats: Vaccine recipients posted higher spike-specific TCR breadth than their placebo counterparts.

The V and J ends lost 5 bases and 2 bases, in that order; junction bases with no gene match: 3. Germline CDR1 MNHEY, CDR2 SMNVEV (reference sequence). This CDR3 has 14 residues. Turning to this clone: Its antigen is as yet unknown.

Treatment of the sample: over 15 received Ad26.COV2.S at low or high dose, single or two shots; 5 received placebo; per-sample allocation not given. After the first vaccine or placebo injection, samples were drawn on day 63. TCRdb's table, derived via immunoSEQ multiplex PCR, lists solely in-frame clones and lacks some. The sample has over 400,000 clones, around 92% seen once; the top ten hold over 1.5%. The sample here was peripheral blood, taken in a trial of Ad26.COV2.S vaccine versus placebo. This chain joins TRBV27 and TRBJ1-3; 7 bases match TRBD1. This sequence originates from a person between 18 and 59 years old who received the Ad26.COV2.S COVID-19 vaccine or a placebo. CDR3 amino acids: CASSPGGTGNTIYF. The CDR3 DNA is TGTGCCAGCAGTCCAGGGGGGACTGGAAACACCATATATTTT.